This TCR beta chain was documented in a study of blood T cell repertoires in COVID-19. Clones were sequenced by immunoSEQ multiplex PCR, and TCRdb holds only the in-frame ones, with some missing. The table shows around 340,000 clones, with approximately 90% occurring only once. V dropped 5 bases and J dropped 5 bases, with 9 bases sitting between them. Germline V lookup: CDR1 SEHNR, CDR2 FQNEAQ (reference sequence). This CDR3 is 12 amino acids long. V is TRBV7-9 and J is TRBJ1-1; D unresolved. This sequence was found in a woman aged 60-75 years with COVID-19, enrolled during active disease. The sample consisted of peripheral blood. Here the CDR3 reads CASSVLPTEAFF. CDR3 sequence (DNA): TGTGCCAGCAGCGTGCTACCGACTGAAGCTTTCTTT.